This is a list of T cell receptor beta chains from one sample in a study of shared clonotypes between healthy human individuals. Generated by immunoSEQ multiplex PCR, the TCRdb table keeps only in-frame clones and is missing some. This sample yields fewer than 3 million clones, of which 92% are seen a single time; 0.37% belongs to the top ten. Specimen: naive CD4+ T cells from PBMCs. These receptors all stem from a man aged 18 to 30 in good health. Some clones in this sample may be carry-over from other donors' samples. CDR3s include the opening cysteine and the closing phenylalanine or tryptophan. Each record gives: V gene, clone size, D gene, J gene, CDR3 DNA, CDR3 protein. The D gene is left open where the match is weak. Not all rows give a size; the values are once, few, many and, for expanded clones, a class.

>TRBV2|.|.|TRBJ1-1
TGTGCCAGCAGTGAAGCAGCTAACACTGAAGCTTTCTTT
CASSEAANTEAFF
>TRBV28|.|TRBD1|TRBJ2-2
TGTGCCAGCACCTCGGGACAGACCACCGGGGAGCTGTTTTTT
CASTSGQTTGELFF
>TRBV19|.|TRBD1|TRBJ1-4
TGTGCCAGTAGTATCGGTGGGACAGGGGCTGAAAAACTGTTTTTT
CASSIGGTGAEKLFF
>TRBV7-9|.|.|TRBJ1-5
TGTGCCAGCAGCTTATATCGAACGCGGGGGTCGGGCAATCAGCCCCAGCATTTT
CASSLYRTRGSGNQPQHF
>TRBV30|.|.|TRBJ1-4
TGTGCCTGGAGGCCAGGGTCTATGGCTGAAAAACTGTTTTTT
CAWRPGSMAEKLFF
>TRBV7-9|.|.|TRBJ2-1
TGTGCCAGCAGCTTAATAAGGGGGAGTTGGTCCTACAATGAGCAGTTCTTC
CASSLIRGSWSYNEQFF
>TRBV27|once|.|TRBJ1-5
TGTGCCAGCAGTCCATTATATCGGGGGCGAGGTCTTACTCAGCCCCAGCATTTT
CASSPLYRGRGLTQPQHF
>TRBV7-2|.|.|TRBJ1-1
TGTGCCAGCAGCTTAGTAACTCAGAACACTGAAGCTTTCTTT
CASSLVTQNTEAFF
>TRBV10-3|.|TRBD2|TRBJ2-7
TGTGCCATCAGTGAGGCAAGCGGGGGTCGGGGTGAGCAGTACTTC
CAISEASGGRGEQYF
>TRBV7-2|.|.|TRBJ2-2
TGTGCCAGCAGCTTAGCTTGGCCGACATACGGGGAGCTGTTTTTT
CASSLAWPTYGELFF